This TCR beta chain was captured by sequencing in a study of prognosis after radiotherapy for stage I lung cancer. At the level of the study: Patients (about 14 men, about 6 women) were aged about 50 to 84, median about 70 years. The biologically effective dose of the SBRT radiotherapy was at least 100 Gy, given over 3 to 5 fractions. Receipt of concurrent therapy with stereotactic body radiotherapy occurred in no patient. Study-wide results and caveats: There was a fall in unique TCR clone counts after stereotactic body radiation therapy, median 10,088 versus 6,861.

The CDR3 is 11 residues long. Trimming shortened V by 6 bases and J by 5 bases, and 10 bases separated the two germline ends. Germline V CDR1 and CDR2: GTSNPN, SVGIG (reference sequence). Many counts were recorded for this clonotype. Its specificity is not known. Genomic DNA was the source, and TCR beta CDR3 was amplified from it by two-round multiplex PCR. Round-one PCR had primers specific to each TRBV and TRBJ gene. TCRdb fed the multiplex PCR reads into MiXCR, producing one record per CDR3 protein. Of some 38,000 distinct CDR3 sequences in the sample, about 24% are singletons; the top ten hold 25% to 30%.

The origin of this receptor is a donor older than 45 with non-small cell lung cancer. The material sequenced was PBMCs, taken before or after stereotactic body radiation therapy (not recorded which). The chain employs TRBV30 and TRBJ1-1; D gene unclear. CDR3 sequence reads: CACGERTEAFF. The DNA for the CDR3 is TGTGCCTGCGGGGAGAGGACTGAAGCTTTCTTT.